Described below is a single T cell receptor beta chain sequence and its context. What it binds is not known. This entry is derived from a study of OX40 agonist ivuxolimab in advanced cancers. Trimming cost V 5 bases and J 2 bases, with 7 bases left between them. Per the germline V gene, CDR1 is SGHTS and CDR2 is YDEGEE. The CDR3 totals 12 residues. General study points: It was not determined which antigens were specifically recognized by the peripheral T cells that had undergone clonal expansion. Dosing at 0.1 to 3.0 mg/kg was accompanied by clonal expansion of CD4+ and CD8+ blood T cells by week 6.

Only in-frame clones appear in the TCRdb table, and some are missing; sequencing was by immunoSEQ multiplex PCR. The profile shows under 100,000 clones, roughly 92% of them singletons. This specimen was CD4+ or CD8+ T cells sorted from blood, taken in a trial of the OX40 agonist ivuxolimab. The clonotype was recovered from an adult with an advanced solid tumor such as melanoma, head and neck, liver or kidney cancer. The chain has TRBV5-8 and TRBJ1-2; D not certain. The DNA of the CDR3 is TGTGCCAGCAGTTCCGGGAACTATGGCTACACCTTC. Translating it yields CASSSGNYGYTF.